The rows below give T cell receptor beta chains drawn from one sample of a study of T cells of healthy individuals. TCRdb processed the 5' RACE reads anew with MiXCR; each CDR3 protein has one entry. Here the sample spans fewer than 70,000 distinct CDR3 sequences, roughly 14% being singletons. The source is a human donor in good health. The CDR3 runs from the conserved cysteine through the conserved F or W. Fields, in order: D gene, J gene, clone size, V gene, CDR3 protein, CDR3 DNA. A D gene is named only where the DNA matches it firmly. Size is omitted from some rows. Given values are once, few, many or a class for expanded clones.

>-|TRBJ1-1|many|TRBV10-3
CAISESVSAKAFF
TGTGCCATCAGTGAGTCGGTCAGTGCGAAAGCTTTCTTT
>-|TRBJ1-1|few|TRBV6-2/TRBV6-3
CASSYSMGSTEAFF
TGTGCCAGCAGTTACTCGATGGGTAGCACTGAAGCTTTCTTT
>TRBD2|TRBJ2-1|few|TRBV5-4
CASSLGGGRHNEQFF
TGTGCCAGCAGCTTGGGAGGCGGGAGACACAATGAGCAGTTCTTC
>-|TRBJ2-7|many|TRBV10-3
CAISDRGPYEQYF
TGTGCCATCAGTGATCGGGGGCCCTACGAGCAGTACTTC
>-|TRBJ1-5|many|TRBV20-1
CSADLGPQRGYSNQPQHF
TGCAGTGCTGACCTTGGGCCCCAACGAGGGTATAGCAATCAGCCCCAGCATTTT
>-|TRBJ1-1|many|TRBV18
CASTTGGNTEAFF
TGTGCCAGCACAACCGGCGGGAACACTGAAGCTTTCTTT
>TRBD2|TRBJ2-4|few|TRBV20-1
CSARAGRGRVGAKNIQYF
TGCAGTGCTAGAGCTGGGAGGGGCCGGGTTGGGGCCAAAAACATTCAGTACTTC
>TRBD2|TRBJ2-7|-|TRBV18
CASSSGEGIPYEQYF
TGTGCCAGCTCTTCCGGGGAGGGGATCCCCTACGAGCAGTACTTC
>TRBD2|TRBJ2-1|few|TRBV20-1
CSARTKSLAGGFSYNEQFF
TGCAGTGCTAGGACTAAGTCACTAGCGGGGGGGTTCTCCTACAATGAGCAGTTCTTC
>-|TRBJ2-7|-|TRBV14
CASSRDSLSSYEQYF
TGTGCCAGCAGCCGGGACTCTTTGAGCTCCTACGAGCAGTACTTC
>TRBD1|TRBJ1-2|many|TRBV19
CASSRPWDREDGYTF
TGTGCCAGTAGTAGGCCCTGGGACAGGGAAGATGGCTACACCTTC
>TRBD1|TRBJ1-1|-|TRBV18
CASSLTGETEAFF
TGTGCCAGCTCTCTCACAGGGGAGACTGAAGCTTTCTTT
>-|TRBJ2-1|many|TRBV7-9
CASGTVFNEQFF
TGTGCCAGCGGCACAGTCTTCAATGAGCAGTTCTTC
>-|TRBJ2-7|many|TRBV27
CASSPAPTYEQYF
TGTGCCAGCAGTCCAGCACCGACCTACGAGCAGTACTTC
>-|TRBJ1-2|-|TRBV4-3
CASSQDGPGKGYGYTF
TGCGCCAGCAGCCAAGACGGTCCAGGGAAAGGGTATGGCTACACCTTC
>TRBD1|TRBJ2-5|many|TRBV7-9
CASSRDRFGETQYF
TGTGCCAGCAGCCGGGACAGGTTCGGAGAGACCCAGTACTTC
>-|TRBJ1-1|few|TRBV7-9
CASSLEGNTEAFF
TGTGCCAGCAGCTTAGAGGGGAACACTGAAGCTTTCTTT
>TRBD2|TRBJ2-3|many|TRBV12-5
CASGLGTSGPSTDTQYF
TGTGCTAGTGGTTTGGGGACTAGCGGGCCTAGCACAGATACGCAGTATTTT
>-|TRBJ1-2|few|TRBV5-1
CASSFGGGAGDGYTF
TGCGCCAGCAGCTTCGGCGGGGGCGCAGGAGATGGCTACACCTTC
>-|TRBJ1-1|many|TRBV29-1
CSVEPANTEAFF
TGCAGCGTTGAACCGGCGAACACTGAAGCTTTCTTT
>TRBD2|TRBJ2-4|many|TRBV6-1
CASSRGGENIQYF
TGTGCCAGCTCTCGGGGAGGGGAAAACATTCAGTACTTC
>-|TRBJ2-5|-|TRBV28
CAGGGKGETQYF
TGTGCCGGAGGAGGAAAGGGAGAGACCCAGTACTTC
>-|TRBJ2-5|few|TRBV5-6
CASSWSGHVQYF
TGTGCCAGCAGCTGGTCCGGTCACGTCCAGTACTTC
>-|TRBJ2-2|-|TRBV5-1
CASSHWDLTGELFF
TGCGCCAGCAGTCACTGGGACCTAACCGGGGAGCTGTTTTTT
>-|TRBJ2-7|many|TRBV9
CASSGMDGDEQYF
TGTGCCAGCAGCGGAATGGACGGGGACGAGCAGTACTTC
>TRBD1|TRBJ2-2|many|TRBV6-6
CASSLSGTGNTGELFF
TGTGCCAGCAGTTTGTCCGGGACAGGGAACACCGGGGAGCTGTTTTTT
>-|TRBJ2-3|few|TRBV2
CASKAPRGADTQYF
TGTGCCAGCAAGGCCCCAAGGGGGGCAGATACGCAGTATTTT
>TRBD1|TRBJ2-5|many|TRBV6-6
CASSSTGGVETQYF
TGTGCCAGCAGTTCGACAGGGGGCGTGGAGACCCAGTACTTC
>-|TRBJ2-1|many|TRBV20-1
CSPRSYYNEQFF
TGCAGTCCCCGGTCCTATTACAATGAGCAGTTCTTC
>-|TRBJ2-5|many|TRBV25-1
CASSKLSRGRGEQETQYF
TGTGCCAGCAGTAAGCTATCGAGGGGGCGGGGCGAACAAGAGACCCAGTACTTC
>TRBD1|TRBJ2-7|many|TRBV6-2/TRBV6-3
CASTRDRDNSYEQYF
TGTGCCAGCACCCGGGACAGGGATAATTCCTACGAGCAGTACTTC
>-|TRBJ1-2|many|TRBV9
CASSVVKEPGYTF
TGTGCCAGCAGCGTAGTCAAAGAGCCTGGCTACACCTTC
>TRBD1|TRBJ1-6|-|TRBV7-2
CASSLTRTGTPLHF
TGTGCCAGCAGCTTAACAAGGACAGGGACACCCCTCCACTTT
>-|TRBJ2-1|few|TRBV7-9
CASSLVNEQFF
TGTGCCAGCAGCTTAGTCAATGAGCAGTTCTTC
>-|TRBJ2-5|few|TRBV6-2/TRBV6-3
CASSSPGETQYF
TGTGCCAGCAGTTCACCCGGGGAGACCCAGTACTTC
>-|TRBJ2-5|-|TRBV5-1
CASSSRERFEETQYF
TGCGCCAGCAGCTCCCGCGAGAGGTTCGAAGAGACCCAGTACTTC